The 21 T cell receptor beta chains below come from one sample, sequenced in a study of cytomegalovirus exposure and HLA in healthy donors. The PCR employed 60 Vbeta primers together with 13 Jbeta primers. This table comes from immunoSEQ multiplex PCR, and its TCRdb copy is limited to in-frame clones, with some not included. This table holds 150,000 or so clones, 55% to 70% found once. What was sequenced was PBMCs. Source of these receptors: a woman aged 30 to 39 in good health and CMV-seropositive.

In this sample, this clone turned up a few times. The chain employs TRBV5-6 and TRBJ1-5; weak D call: TRBD1 (5 bases). Per germline, CDR1 SGHDT and CDR2 YYEEEE. The CDR3 extends over 17 amino acids. V gave up 2 bases and J gave up 4 bases, with 19 bases separating them. In DNA form, the CDR3 reads TGTGCCAGCAGCTTAGGGGTGGGCTGGTCCCGGAATCAGCCCCAGCATTTT. Its protein is CASSLGVGWSRNQPQHF.

This clone appeared a few times. The J gene is TRBJ1-2, the V gene TRBV6-1; a possible D gene is TRBD1 (5 bases). Germline CDR1 is MNHNS and CDR2 is SASEGT. The CDR3 contains 14 residues. Trimming pared 2 bases from V and 4 bases from J, leaving 11 bases between. CDR3 loop: CASSEIRGPYGYTF. The CDR3 DNA sequence: TGTGCCAGCAGTGAAATTAGGGGCCCCTATGGCTACACCTTC.

The chain links TRBV13 to TRBJ2-3; 10 positions agree with TRBD2. J lost 1 base, V lost 1 base, and 11 bases had no gene match. The CDR3 covers 19 residues. From germline, CDR1 is PRHDT and CDR2 FYEKMQ (reference sequence). The CDR3 sequence is CASSLDARSGRERTDTQYF. The CDR3 nucleotides read TGTGCCAGCAGCTTAGATGCGAGGAGCGGGAGGGAACGCACAGATACGCAGTATTTT.

The rearrangement links TRBV10-3 to TRBJ2-1, with TRBD2 matching over 13 bases. This CDR3 is 16 amino acids long. Trimming removed 6 bases from V and 4 bases from J; junction bases left unmatched: 6. Looked up from germline, CDR1 is ENHRY and CDR2 is SYGVKD. Here the CDR3 reads CAISRTSGGLYNEQFF. The CDR3 nucleotides read TGTGCCATCAGCCGGACTAGCGGGGGCCTTTACAATGAGCAGTTCTTC.

The chain couples TRBV19 to TRBJ2-5, with D tentatively TRBD2 (5 bases). The germline V and J ends were trimmed by 9 bases and 2 bases, with 13 bases remaining between them. The CDR3 length is 13 residues. From germline, CDR1 is LNHDA and CDR2 SQIVND (reference sequence). CDR3 nucleotide sequence: TGTGCCAGCTCCGAGGGTTCACAAGAGACCCAGTACTTC. As protein: CASSEGSQETQYF.

The CDR3 is CASSSGPDGYTF. CDR3 in DNA: TGTGCCAGCAGTTCGGGTCCAGATGGCTACACCTTC. The V and J genes are TRBV6-6 and TRBJ1-2; D remains ambiguous. This CDR3 spans 12 amino acids. CDR1 is MNHNY and CDR2 is SVGAGI in the germline V gene (reference sequence). Trimming left V 4 bases short and J 6 bases short, with 9 bases between.

Only a few counts were recorded for this clone. The chain uses TRBV11-2 and TRBJ2-7, with a tentative D call TRBD2 (6 bases). The CDR3 runs 14 residues. The germline gives CDR1 SGHAT, CDR2 FQNNGV. Trimming removed 5 bases from V and 2 bases from J, with 13 bases in between. CDR3 region: CASSNGLIPYEQYF. DNA of the CDR3: TGTGCCAGCAGCAACGGACTAATCCCCTACGAGCAGTACTTC.

This chain connects TRBV7-9 to TRBJ2-1; TRBD2 matches at 8 bases. Losses at the gene ends were 10 bases for V and 6 bases for J; bases not matched to a gene: 5. The CDR3 is made up of 12 amino acids. CDR1 and CDR2 (germline): SEHNR, FQNEAQ (reference sequence). The CDR3 region is CAIGLALNEQFF. The CDR3 DNA is TGTGCCATTGGACTAGCCCTCAATGAGCAGTTCTTC.

The table lists this clone with a count of one. The gene calls are TRBV5-1 and TRBJ2-4; 7 positions match TRBD2. The CDR3 totals 15 residues. CDR1 is SGHRS and CDR2 is YFSETQ in the germline V gene. The V and J ends lost 5 bases and 7 bases, in that order; junction bases with no gene match: 12. DNA of the CDR3: TGCGCCAGCAGACTAGCGTATCGGTATGTTAACATTCAGTACTTC. This sequence encodes CASRLAYRYVNIQYF.

This clone turned up a few times. CDR3 region: CASSSSRSNQPQHF. The CDR3 coding sequence is TGTGCCAGCAGTTCTTCCCGGAGCAATCAGCCCCAGCATTTT. The chain employs TRBV2 and TRBJ1-5; D is undetermined. The V and J ends lost 5 bases and 1 base respectively, with 9 bases between them. This CDR3 contains 14 residues. Germline V gene data show CDR1 as SNHLY and CDR2 as FYNNEI.

The CDR3 sequence is CASSSGTSGGTGELFF. As DNA, the CDR3 is TGTGCCAGCAGCTCCGGGACTAGCGGGGGCACCGGGGAGCTGTTTTTT. J is TRBJ2-2 and V is TRBV5-4; the match to TRBD2 covers 14 bases. Trimming took 3 bases from V and 4 from J; bases not matched to a gene: 2. Germline assignment: CDR1 SGHNT and CDR2 YYREEE (reference sequence). The CDR3 sequence is 16 residues long.

The rearrangement joins TRBV11-2 to TRBJ2-7; a possible D gene is TRBD2 (5 bases). The CDR3 length is 14 residues. V was pared by 0 bases and J by 6 bases, with 12 bases between. Germline V gene lookup returns CDR1 SGHAT and CDR2 FQNNGV. CDR3 protein: CASSLEAGAAEQYF. CDR3 DNA sequence: TGTGCCAGCAGCTTAGAGGCGGGCGCAGCCGAGCAGTACTTC.

V is TRBV11-3 and J is TRBJ2-2; no clear D gene. Deletions cut 7 bases from V and 1 base from J, with 4 bases between. CDR3 length: 12 amino acids. Germline V gene data show CDR1 as SGHNT and CDR2 as YENEEA. The CDR3 coding sequence is TGTGCCAGCACCCTGAACACCGGGGAGCTGTTTTTT. Translation: CASTLNTGELFF.

The chain employs TRBV7-9 and TRBJ1-2; 10 bases map to TRBD1. Per the germline V gene, CDR1 is SEHNR and CDR2 is FQNEAQ (reference sequence). J lost 5 bases, V lost 3 bases, and 3 bases had no gene match. The CDR3 contains 14 residues. The CDR3 sequence is CASSFRDRGYGYTF. For the CDR3, the DNA is TGTGCCAGCAGCTTCCGGGACAGGGGATATGGCTACACCTTC.

The genes are TRBV19 and TRBJ1-5, with 9 bases matching TRBD1. This CDR3 spans 15 amino acids. V was clipped by 2 bases and J by 2 bases; unmatched bases: 1. Per germline, CDR1 LNHDA and CDR2 SQIVND (reference sequence). CDR3 in amino acids: CASSIWDRGNQPQHF. CDR3 DNA: TGTGCCAGTAGTATATGGGACAGGGGCAATCAGCCCCAGCATTTT.

The chain links TRBV7-6 to TRBJ2-5; no firm D call. The germline V gene encodes CDR1 SGHVS and CDR2 FNYEAQ. This CDR3 has 12 amino acids. With 3 bases removed from V and 5 bases from J, the gap between germline ends came to 7 bases. The CDR3 region has the DNA TGTGCCAGCAGCTTCGATCGGGAGACCCAGTACTTC. Translated: CASSFDRETQYF.

CDR3 nucleotide sequence: TGTGCCAGCCGCCAAACGGGGAGAGGTGGCTACACCTTC. This translates into CASRQTGRGGYTF. V and J are TRBV27 and TRBJ1-2; no definite D call. Per the germline V gene, CDR1 is MNHEY and CDR2 is SMNVEV (reference sequence). CDR3 length: 13 residues. V dropped 8 bases and J dropped 7 bases, with 17 bases sitting between them.

This clone was picked up a small number of times. This chain joins TRBV28 and TRBJ2-7; TRBD1 is a possible D gene (6 bases). There are 15 residues in the CDR3. Trimming removed 6 bases at V and 3 bases at J, with 18 bases between. In germline, CDR1 is MDHEN, CDR2 SYDVKM. CDR3 nucleotides: TGTGCCAGCAGAAAGAAACGGACAGACATCTACGAGCAGTACTTC. It translates to CASRKKRTDIYEQYF. The full variable domain, in which reference TRBV28 and TRBJ2-7 provide the parts outside the CDR3, is DVKVTQSSRYLVKRTGEKVFLECVQDMDHENMFWYRQDPGLGLRLIYFSYDVKMKEKGDIPEGYSVSREKKERFSLILESASTNQTSMYLCASRKKRTDIYEQYFGPGTRLTVT.

The CDR3 DNA is TGTGCCAGCAGTGAGGCGGACATGGGGTCGGAAGCTTTCTTT. This sequence encodes CASSEADMGSEAFF. The genes are TRBV6-1 and TRBJ1-1, with TRBD1 as a possible D gene (5 bases). Germline CDR1 reads MNHNS; CDR2 reads SASEGT. This CDR3 contains 14 residues. Between the trimmed V and J ends, which lost 3 bases and 8 bases, there was a span of 16 bases.

The chain links TRBV7-9 to TRBJ2-2; 7 positions match TRBD1. Germline CDR1 reads SEHNR; CDR2 reads FQNEAQ (reference sequence). The CDR3 length is 13 residues. J was trimmed by 5 bases and V by 5 bases; bases with no gene match: 2. The CDR3 loop reads CASSLQGTGELFF. The CDR3 region has the DNA TGTGCCAGCAGCCTACAGGGGACCGGGGAGCTGTTTTTT.

The table lists this clone with a count of one. This chain connects TRBV27 to TRBJ2-5; 9 nucleotides line up with TRBD2. V lost 6 bases, J lost 2 bases, and 19 bases stayed unmatched. Germline CDR1 MNHEY, CDR2 SMNVEV (reference sequence). This CDR3 comprises 19 residues. The CDR3 DNA reads as TGTGCCAGCAGAAAAGCGGGACTAGCCCGTCTCCGAGGACAAGAGACCCAGTACTTC. Amino acid sequence: CASRKAGLARLRGQETQYF.